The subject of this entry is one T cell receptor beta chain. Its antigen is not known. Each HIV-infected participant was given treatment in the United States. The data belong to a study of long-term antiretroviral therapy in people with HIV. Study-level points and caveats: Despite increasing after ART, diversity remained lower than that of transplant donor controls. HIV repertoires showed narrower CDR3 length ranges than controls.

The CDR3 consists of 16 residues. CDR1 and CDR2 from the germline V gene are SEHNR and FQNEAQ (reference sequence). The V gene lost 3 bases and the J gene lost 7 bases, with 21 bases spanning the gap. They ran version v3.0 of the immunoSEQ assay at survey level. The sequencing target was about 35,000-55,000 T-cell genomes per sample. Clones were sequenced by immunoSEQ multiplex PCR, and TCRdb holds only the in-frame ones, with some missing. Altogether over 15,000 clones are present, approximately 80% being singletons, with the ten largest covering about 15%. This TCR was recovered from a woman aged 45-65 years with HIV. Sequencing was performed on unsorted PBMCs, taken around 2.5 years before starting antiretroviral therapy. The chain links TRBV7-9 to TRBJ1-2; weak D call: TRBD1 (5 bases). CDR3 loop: CASSFGTGTGVSGYTF. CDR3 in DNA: TGTGCCAGCAGCTTCGGAACCGGGACCGGAGTCTCTGGCTACACCTTC.